The entry below describes one T cell receptor (beta chain). The antigen is unknown. The identical CDR3 is also encoded by other nucleotide sequences in the sample. This sample is drawn from a study of siplizumab effects on memory and regulatory T cells. Notes on the study in general: Controls had about 29% Treg-derived mappable alloreactive CD4+ clones on average, versus around 62% with siplizumab. Only a minor fraction of alloreactive clones mapped to unstimulated subsets. Proliferating CD4+ or CD8+ clones, roughly 75-97% of them, lacked an assignable naive or memory phenotype.

The CDR3 spans 11 residues. The germline CDR1 and CDR2 sequences are SEHNR and FQNEAQ (reference sequence). V gave up 3 bases and J gave up 3 bases, with 3 bases separating them. Each sample contributed 75,000 to 100,000 TCR templates to the assay. This table comes from immunoSEQ multiplex PCR, and its TCRdb copy is limited to in-frame clones, with some not included. Of 70,000 to 100,000 clones listed, 93% are singletons. This clonotype originated in a human donor in good health. Source material: CD8+ T cells sorted from blood. The chain uses TRBV7-9 and TRBJ2-7; D is undetermined. The CDR3 reads CASSFNYEQYF. In nucleotides, the CDR3 is TGTGCCAGCAGCTTTAACTACGAGCAGTACTTC. Full variable domain (missing parts from reference TRBV7-9 and TRBJ2-7): DTGVSQNPRHKITKRGQNVTFRCDPISEHNRLYWYRQTLGQGPEFLTYFQNEAQLEKSRLLSDRFSAERPKGSFSTLEIQRTEQGDSAMYLCASSFNYEQYFGPGTRLTVT.